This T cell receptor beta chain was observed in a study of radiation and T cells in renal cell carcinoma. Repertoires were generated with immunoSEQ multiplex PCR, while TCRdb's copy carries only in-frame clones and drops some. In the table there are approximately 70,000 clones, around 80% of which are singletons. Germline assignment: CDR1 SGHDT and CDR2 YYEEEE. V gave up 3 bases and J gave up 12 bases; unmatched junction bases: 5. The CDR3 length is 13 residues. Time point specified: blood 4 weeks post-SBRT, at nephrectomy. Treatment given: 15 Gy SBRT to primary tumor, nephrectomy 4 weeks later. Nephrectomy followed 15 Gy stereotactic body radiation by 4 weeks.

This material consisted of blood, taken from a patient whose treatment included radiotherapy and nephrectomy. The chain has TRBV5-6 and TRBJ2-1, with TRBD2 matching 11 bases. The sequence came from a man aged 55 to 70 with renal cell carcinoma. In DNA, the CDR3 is TGTGCCAGCAGCTCAAATAGCGGGGGGGTGCAGTTCTTC. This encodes CASSSNSGGVQFF.